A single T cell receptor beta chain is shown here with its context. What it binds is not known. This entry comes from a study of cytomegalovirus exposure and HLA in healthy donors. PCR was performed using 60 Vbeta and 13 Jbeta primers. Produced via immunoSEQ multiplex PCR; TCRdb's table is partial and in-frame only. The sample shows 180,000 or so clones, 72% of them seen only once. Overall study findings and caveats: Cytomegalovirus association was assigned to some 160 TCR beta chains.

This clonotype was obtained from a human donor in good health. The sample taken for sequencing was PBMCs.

For the CDR3, the DNA is TGTGCCAGCAGGGACCGACAGGGGATAGGGTACTCCTCCTATAATTCACCCCTCCACTTT. Translation gives CASRDRQGIGYSSYNSPLHF. The chain couples TRBV27 to TRBJ1-6; 8 nucleotides line up with TRBD1. Germline CDR1 and CDR2: MNHEY and SMNVEV (reference sequence). J was trimmed by 0 bases and V by 6 bases; bases with no gene match: 16. The CDR3 is 20 amino acids.